Shown below are 14 T cell receptor beta chains from a single sample sequenced in a study of T cell responses to AZD1222 COVID-19 vaccine. Only in-frame clones appear in the TCRdb table, and some are missing; sequencing was by immunoSEQ multiplex PCR. The repertoire includes around 150,000 clones, 70% to 90% of them detected once, and around 2.2% sits in the top ten. The sample in question was peripheral blood, obtained on day 0 of AZD1222 vaccination. The receptors originated from an adult in good health.

The genes are TRBV25-1 and TRBJ2-3, with D unresolved. V dropped 3 bases and J dropped 7 bases, with 11 bases sitting between them. In germline, CDR1 is MGHDK, CDR2 SYGVNS. The CDR3 sequence is 13 residues long. CDR3 loop: CASSESYANTQYF. The CDR3 DNA reads as TGTGCCAGCAGTGAGTCTTACGCCAATACGCAGTATTTT.

Worth noting for this clone: The junction does not match germline at one end; this may be a read error. The chain combines TRBV15 with TRBJ2-2; D not resolved. From germline, CDR1 is LNHNV and CDR2 YYDKDF (reference sequence). This CDR3 is 16 amino acids long. The CDR3 DNA reads TGTGCCATCAGCAGAGGTCAGGTAGTACGGACCGGGGAGCTGTTTTTT. Its translation: CAISRGQVVRTGELFF.

V and J are TRBV19 and TRBJ2-2; tentatively, D is TRBD1 or TRBD2 (5 bases each). Germline lookup yields CDR1 LNHDA and CDR2 SQIVND (reference sequence). The CDR3 extends over 14 amino acids. The V gene lost 8 bases and the J gene lost 4 bases, with 14 bases spanning the gap. The CDR3 coding sequence is TGTGCCAGTTTAGAGGGGTCGGGCACCGGGGAGCTGTTTTTT. It translates to CASLEGSGTGELFF.

This chain links TRBV5-8 with TRBJ1-1; TRBD1 agrees at 7 bases. CDR1 and CDR2 from the germline V gene are SGHTS and YDEGEE. This CDR3 spans 16 amino acids. The J segment lost 0 bases and the V segment lost 5 bases, leaving 10 bases of the junction unmatched. The CDR3 reads CASRYHRGPLNTEAFF. The CDR3 nucleotides read TGTGCCAGCAGATATCACAGGGGCCCACTGAACACTGAAGCTTTCTTT. Based on the CDR3 plus reference TRBV5-8 and TRBJ1-1, the full variable domain is EAGVTQSPTHLIKTRGQQATLRCSPISGHTSVYWYQQALGLGLQFLLWYDEGEERNRGNFPPRFSGRQFPNYSSELNVNALELEDSALYLCASRYHRGPLNTEAFFGQGTRLTVV.

This chain uses TRBV10-3 with TRBJ1-2; weak D call: TRBD1 (5 bases). From germline, CDR1 is ENHRY and CDR2 SYGVKD. The CDR3 has 13 amino acids. The V end lost 7 bases, the J end lost 7 bases, and 16 bases lay between the germline ends. CDR3 sequence (DNA): TGTGCCATCAAAGGGGTGGGGTTACTTGGCTACACCTTC. Translation: CAIKGVGLLGYTF.

A few counts support this clone. V gene TRBV6-2 or TRBV6-3 combines with J gene TRBJ1-2, with D perhaps matching TRBD1 (6 bases). Germline V gives CDR1 MNHEY, CDR2 SVGEGT. The CDR3 totals 16 residues. V shed 4 bases and J shed 0 bases, with 15 bases lying between them. The CDR3 region has the DNA TGTGCCAGCAGTTCTCTGGGGGGGCGAGCTAACTATGGCTACACCTTC. This translates into CASSSLGGRANYGYTF.

In its sample, this clone was seen once. The V and J genes are TRBV30 and TRBJ2-5; D uncertain. Trimming took off 5 bases at V and 2 bases at J, with 9 bases between the two ends. Germline V gene data show CDR1 as GTSNPN and CDR2 as SVGIG (reference sequence). The CDR3 totals 12 residues. Written as DNA, the CDR3 is TGTGCCTGGGGACCGCAACAAGAGACCCAGTACTTC. The encoded protein is CAWGPQQETQYF.

This rearrangement joins TRBV5-4 to TRBJ1-4; 8 bases align to TRBD1. With V trimmed by 4 bases and J by 2 bases, 1 base remained unmatched. The germline V gene has CDR1 SGHNT and CDR2 YYREEE (reference sequence). The CDR3 is 14 residues long. CDR3 sequence (DNA): TGTGCCAGCAGCCGGACAGGGACTAATGAAAAACTGTTTTTT. Its protein is CASSRTGTNEKLFF.

The chain combines TRBV28 with TRBJ1-5; no clear D. The V gene's germline CDR1 is MDHEN and CDR2 SYDVKM. Trimming removed 1 base from V and 1 base from J, with 11 bases in between. The CDR3 contains 16 residues. The CDR3 nucleotides read TGTGCCAGCAGTTTATCTCCGGATGGGAGCAATCAGCCCCAGCATTTT. It specifies CASSLSPDGSNQPQHF.

V usage is TRBV5-4 and J usage is TRBJ2-7, with 10 bases lining up with TRBD2. CDR1 is SGHNT, CDR2 YYREEE, per germline (reference sequence). The CDR3 length is 15 residues. The junction had 8 bases not matched to a gene; V was cut back by 1 base and J by 7 bases. As DNA, the CDR3 is TGTGCCAGCAGCTTGTACAGCGGGAGGGACTTAGAGCAGTACTTC. It specifies CASSLYSGRDLEQYF.

The V and J genes are TRBV2 and TRBJ2-5; maybe TRBD2 (6 bases). The CDR3 has 14 amino acids. Germline V gene sequence: CDR1 SNHLY, CDR2 FYNNEI. V shed 8 bases and J shed 0 bases, with 13 bases lying between them. CDR3 DNA: TGTGCCAGCGTGTCGGGGAGGTACCAAGAGACCCAGTACTTC. Encoded protein: CASVSGRYQETQYF.

CDR3 residues: CASSEGTRPTDTQYF. CDR3 in DNA: TGTGCCAGCAGTGAAGGGACAAGGCCCACAGATACGCAGTATTTT. The chain has TRBV6-1 and TRBJ2-3, with TRBD1 as a possible D gene (5 bases). CDR3 length equals 15 residues. The V end lost 1 base, the J end lost 2 bases, and 10 bases lay between the germline ends. The germline gives CDR1 MNHNS, CDR2 SASEGT.

The V and J genes are TRBV11-2 and TRBJ1-5; TRBD1 agrees at 7 bases. CDR3 length: 13 residues. The germline CDR1 and CDR2 sequences are SGHAT and FQNNGV. V trimming: 0 bases; J trimming: 10 bases; junction bases outside the gene matches: 3. CDR3 in DNA: TGTGCCAGCAGCTTAGACGGGACAGTTCCCCAGCATTTT. It specifies CASSLDGTVPQHF. The full variable domain, in which reference TRBV11-2 and TRBJ1-5 provide the parts outside the CDR3, is EAGVAQSPRYKIIEKRQSVAFWCNPISGHATLYWYQQILGQGPKLLIQFQNNGVVDDSQLPKDRFSAERLKGVDSTLKIQPAKLEDSAVYLCASSLDGTVPQHFGDGTRLSIL.

The rearrangement joins TRBV6-5 to TRBJ2-2; D not certain. This CDR3 comprises 11 residues. The V and J ends lost 8 bases and 7 bases respectively, with 8 bases between them. Looked up from germline, CDR1 is MNHEY and CDR2 is SVGAGI. The CDR3 loop reads CASLQFGELFF. Here the CDR3 DNA reads TGTGCCAGCCTCCAGTTCGGGGAGCTGTTTTTT.